This T cell receptor (beta chain) was obtained from a study of T cell responses to AZD1222 COVID-19 vaccine. Study observations and caveats: Distributed over spike, vaccine-associated CD4 TCRs predominated at 160-218 and 743-854. Reports indicate that nearly half of spike-specific TCRs are directed at unmutated variant regions. Mostly white British, mostly female donors; authors suggested clonal diversity may be underestimated.

The CDR3 extends over 13 amino acids. Trimming took off 6 bases at V and 12 bases at J, with 20 bases between the two ends. About this clone: Its antigen remains unidentified.

The table came from immunoSEQ multiplex PCR; TCRdb's copy has only in-frame clones and leaves some out. This repertoire shows 150,000 to 200,000 clones, around 92% found once; its top ten account for about 10%. This chain joins TRBV12-3 or TRBV12-4 and TRBJ1-2; tentatively, D is TRBD1 (5 bases). The receptor comes from an adult in good health. The sequenced sample was peripheral blood, obtained on day 0 of AZD1222 vaccination. CDR3 amino acids: CASRIEPGREDTF. The CDR3, as DNA: TGTGCCAGCAGGATAGAGCCAGGGCGCGAGGACACCTTC.